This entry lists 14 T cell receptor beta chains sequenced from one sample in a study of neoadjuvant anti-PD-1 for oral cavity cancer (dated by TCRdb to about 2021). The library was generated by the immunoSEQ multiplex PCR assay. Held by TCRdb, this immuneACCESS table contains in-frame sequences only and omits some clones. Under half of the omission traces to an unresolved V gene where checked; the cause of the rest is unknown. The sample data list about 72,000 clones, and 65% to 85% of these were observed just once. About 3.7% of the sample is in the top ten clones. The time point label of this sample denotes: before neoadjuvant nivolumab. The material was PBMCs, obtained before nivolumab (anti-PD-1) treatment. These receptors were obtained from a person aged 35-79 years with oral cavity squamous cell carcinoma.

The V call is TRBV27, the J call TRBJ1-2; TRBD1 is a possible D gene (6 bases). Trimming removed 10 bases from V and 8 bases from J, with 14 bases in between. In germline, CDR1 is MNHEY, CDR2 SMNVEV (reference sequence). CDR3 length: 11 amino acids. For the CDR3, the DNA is TGTGCCACTGAGAAGGGGGGAGGCTACACCTTC. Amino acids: CATEKGGGYTF.

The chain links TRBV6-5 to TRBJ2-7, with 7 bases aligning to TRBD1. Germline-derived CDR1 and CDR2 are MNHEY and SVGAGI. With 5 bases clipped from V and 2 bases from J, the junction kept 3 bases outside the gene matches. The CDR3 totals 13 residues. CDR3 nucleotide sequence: TGTGCCAGCAGTCCCGGGACAGCCTACGAGCAGTACTTC. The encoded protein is CASSPGTAYEQYF.

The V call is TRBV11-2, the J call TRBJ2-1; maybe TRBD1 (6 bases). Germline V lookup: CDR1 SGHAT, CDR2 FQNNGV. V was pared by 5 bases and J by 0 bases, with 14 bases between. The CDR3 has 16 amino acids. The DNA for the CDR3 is TGTGCCAGCAGCCTAGTCGGACAGTTCTCCTACAATGAGCAGTTCTTC. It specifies CASSLVGQFSYNEQFF.

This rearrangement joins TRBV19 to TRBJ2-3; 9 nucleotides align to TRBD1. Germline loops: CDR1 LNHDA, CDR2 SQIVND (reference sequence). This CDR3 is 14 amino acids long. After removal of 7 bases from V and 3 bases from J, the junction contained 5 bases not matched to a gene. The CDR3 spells CASTGQGHTDTQYF. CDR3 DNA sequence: TGTGCCAGTACTGGACAGGGGCATACAGATACGCAGTATTTT.

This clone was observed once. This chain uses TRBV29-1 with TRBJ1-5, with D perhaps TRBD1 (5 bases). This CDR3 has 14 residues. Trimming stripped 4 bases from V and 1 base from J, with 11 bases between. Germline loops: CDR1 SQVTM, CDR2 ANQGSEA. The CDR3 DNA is TGCAGCGTTGCCAATCGGGGCAGCAATCAGCCCCAGCATTTT. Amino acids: CSVANRGSNQPQHF.

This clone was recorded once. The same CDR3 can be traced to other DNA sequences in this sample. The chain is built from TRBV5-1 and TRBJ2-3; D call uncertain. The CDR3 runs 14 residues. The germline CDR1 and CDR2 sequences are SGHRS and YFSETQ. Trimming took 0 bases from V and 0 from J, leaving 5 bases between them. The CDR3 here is CASSLELSTDTQYF. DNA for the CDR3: TGCGCCAGCAGCTTGGAGCTAAGCACAGATACGCAGTATTTT.

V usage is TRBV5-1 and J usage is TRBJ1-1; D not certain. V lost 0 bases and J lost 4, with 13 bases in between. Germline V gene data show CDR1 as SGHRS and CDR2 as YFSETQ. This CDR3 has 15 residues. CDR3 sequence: CASSLAEGIGTEAFF. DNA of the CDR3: TGCGCCAGCAGCTTGGCCGAAGGAATTGGCACTGAAGCTTTCTTT. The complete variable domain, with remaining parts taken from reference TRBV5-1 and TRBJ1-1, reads KAGVTQTPRYLIKTRGQQVTLSCSPISGHRSVSWYQQTPGQGLQFLFEYFSETQRNKGNFPGRFSGRQFSNSRSEMNVSTLELGDSALYLCASSLAEGIGTEAFFGQGTRLTVV.

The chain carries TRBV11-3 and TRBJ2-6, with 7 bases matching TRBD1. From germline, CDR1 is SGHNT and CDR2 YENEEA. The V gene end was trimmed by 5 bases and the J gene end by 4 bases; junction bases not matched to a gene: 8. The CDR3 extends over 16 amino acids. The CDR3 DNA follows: TGTGCCAGCAGCCCCCGACAGGGTCCCGGGGCCAACGTCCTGACTTTC. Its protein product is CASSPRQGPGANVLTF.

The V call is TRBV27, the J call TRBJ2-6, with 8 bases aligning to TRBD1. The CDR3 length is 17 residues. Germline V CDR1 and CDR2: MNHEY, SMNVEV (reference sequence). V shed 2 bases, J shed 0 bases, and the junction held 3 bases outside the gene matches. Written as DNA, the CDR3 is TGTGCCAGCAGTTTAGGGACAGGACTCTCTGGGGCCAACGTCCTGACTTTC. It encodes CASSLGTGLSGANVLTF. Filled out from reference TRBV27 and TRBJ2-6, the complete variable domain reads EAQVTQNPRYLITVTGKKLTVTCSQNMNHEYMSWYRQDPGLGLRQIYYSMNVEVTDKGDVPEGYKVSRKEKRNFPLILESPSPNQTSLYFCASSLGTGLSGANVLTFGAGSRLTVL.

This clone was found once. The CDR3 DNA reads TGTGCCAGCAGTGGGACTAGCGGGGGGGTGGATACGCAGTATTTT. Its protein product is CASSGTSGGVDTQYF. The gene calls are TRBV6-1 and TRBJ2-3; 15 positions match TRBD2. CDR3 size: 15 residues. After removal of 4 bases from V and 6 bases from J, the junction contained 2 bases not matched to a gene. Germline CDR1 is MNHNS and CDR2 is SASEGT.

The CDR3 nucleotides read TGCGCCAGCAGCTTGGAGGGAGGCTCTGGAAACACCATATATTTT. Protein sequence: CASSLEGGSGNTIYF. V usage is TRBV5-1 and J usage is TRBJ1-3; no clear D gene. The germline gives CDR1 SGHRS, CDR2 YFSETQ. The CDR3 spans 15 residues. The V and J ends lost 0 bases and 0 bases respectively, with 7 bases between them.

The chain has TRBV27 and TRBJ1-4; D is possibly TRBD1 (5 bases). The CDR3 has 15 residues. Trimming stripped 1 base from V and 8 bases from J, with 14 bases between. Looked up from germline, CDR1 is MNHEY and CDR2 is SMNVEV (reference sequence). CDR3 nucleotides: TGTGCCAGCAGTTTATTTTCCGGGACGAACGAAAAACTGTTTTTT. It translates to CASSLFSGTNEKLFF.

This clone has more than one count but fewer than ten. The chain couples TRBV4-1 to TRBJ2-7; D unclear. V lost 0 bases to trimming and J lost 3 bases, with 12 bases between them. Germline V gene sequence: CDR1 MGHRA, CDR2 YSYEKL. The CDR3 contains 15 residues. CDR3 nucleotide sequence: TGCGCCAGCAGCCAAGAAGGCGGTAACCTCTACGAGCAGTACTTC. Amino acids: CASSQEGGNLYEQYF.

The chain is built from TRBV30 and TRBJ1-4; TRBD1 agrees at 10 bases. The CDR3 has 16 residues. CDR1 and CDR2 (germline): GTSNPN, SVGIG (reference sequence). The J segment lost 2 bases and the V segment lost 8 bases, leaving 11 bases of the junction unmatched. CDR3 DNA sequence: TGTGCCGGGAAACCGACAGGGGGCAGGACTAATGAAAAACTGTTTTTT. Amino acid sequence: CAGKPTGGRTNEKLFF.